The clone carrying this T cell receptor (beta chain) was picked up many times. The antigen remains unidentified. This CDR3 is built from 14 residues. The germline gives CDR1 SGHRS, CDR2 YFSETQ. Trimming took 3 bases from V and 3 from J, leaving 11 bases between them. TCRdb processed the 5' RACE reads anew with MiXCR; each CDR3 protein has one entry. The sample consists of 150,000 or so distinct CDR3 sequences, about 7% of them appearing once. This sample stems from a study of T cells after yellow fever vaccination. Study-level findings and limits: At under 98% for CD4 and roughly 87% for CD8, most primary-vaccination clones showed up again after the booster.

Source: CD4+ T cells sorted from PBMCs, taken 4 to 6 days after the first yellow fever vaccination. V is TRBV5-1 and J is TRBJ2-3, with D possibly being TRBD2 (5 bases). The clonotype was recovered from a man between 18 and 35 years old who received the YFV17D yellow fever vaccine. The CDR3 DNA reads as TGCGCCAGCAGCTCTACACTAGATACAGATACGCAGTATTTT. It specifies CASSSTLDTDTQYF.